This TCR beta chain emerged from a study of T cells in Graves' hyperthyroidism and ophthalmopathy. Study details: Pretreatment peripheral blood was obtained at initial diagnosis.

The germline gives CDR1 SGHRS, CDR2 YFSETQ. Trimming removed 0 bases from V and 7 bases from J, with 7 bases in between. This CDR3 has 13 amino acids. Study-wide points: In validation, the model predicted ophthalmopathy. These predictions came a median approximately 6.5 months before onset.

Ten or more counts support this clonotype. The antigen is unknown. Template material for amplifying TCR beta CDR3 regions consisted of RNA transcripts. A set of HTBI primers served as the primers for a first-round RT-PCR of the TCR CDR3. MiXCR was run by TCRdb on the multiplex PCR reads, yielding one entry per CDR3 protein. The sample has about 380,000 distinct CDR3 sequences; roughly 18% are singletons. Subjects with ophthalmopathy showed a Clinical Activity Score no lower than 3, a NOSPECS grade no lower than 4, and a duration shorter than 3 months. This chain links TRBV5-1 with TRBJ1-4; D remains unclear. Sequences were obtained from blood. This clonotype was obtained from a man between 18 and 29 years old with Graves' ophthalmopathy. The CDR3 region is CASSLGQSEKLFF. The DNA of the CDR3 is TGCGCCAGCAGCTTGGGACAAAGTGAAAAACTGTTTTTT.